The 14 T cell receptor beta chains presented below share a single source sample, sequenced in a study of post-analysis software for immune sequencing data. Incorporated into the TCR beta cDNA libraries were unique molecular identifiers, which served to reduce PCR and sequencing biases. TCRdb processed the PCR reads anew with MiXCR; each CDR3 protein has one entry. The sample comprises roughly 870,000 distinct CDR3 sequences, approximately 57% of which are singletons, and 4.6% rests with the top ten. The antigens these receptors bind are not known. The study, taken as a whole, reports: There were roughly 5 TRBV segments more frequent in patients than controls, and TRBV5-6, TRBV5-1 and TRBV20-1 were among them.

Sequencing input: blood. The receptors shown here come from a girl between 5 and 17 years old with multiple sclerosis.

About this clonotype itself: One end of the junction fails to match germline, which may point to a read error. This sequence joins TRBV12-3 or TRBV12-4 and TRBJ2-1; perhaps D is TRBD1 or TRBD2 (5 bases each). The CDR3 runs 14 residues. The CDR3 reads CASTPRDVYNGQFF. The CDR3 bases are TGTGCCAGCACCCCTCGGGACGTCTACAATGGGCAGTTCTTC.

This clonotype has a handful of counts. CDR3 bases: TGTGCCAGCGGACAGAGCTCCTACGAGCAGTACTTC. Protein sequence: CASGQSSYEQYF. The chain couples TRBV25-1 to TRBJ2-7, with D possibly matching TRBD1 (6 bases). CDR3 length: 12 amino acids. Trimming took 8 bases from V and 0 from J, leaving 8 bases between them. Per the germline V gene, CDR1 is MGHDK and CDR2 is SYGVNS.

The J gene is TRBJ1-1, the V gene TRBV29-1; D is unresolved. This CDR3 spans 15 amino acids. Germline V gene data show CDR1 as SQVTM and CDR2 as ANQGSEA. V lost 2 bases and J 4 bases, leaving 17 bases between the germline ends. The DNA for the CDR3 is TGCAGCGTTGAATTAGTGGGTACCTCGAGCACTGAAGCTTTCTTT. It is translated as CSVELVGTSSTEAFF.

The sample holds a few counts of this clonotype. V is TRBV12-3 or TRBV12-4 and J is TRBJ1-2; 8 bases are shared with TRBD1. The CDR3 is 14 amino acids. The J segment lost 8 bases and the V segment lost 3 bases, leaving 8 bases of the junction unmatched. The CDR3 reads CASSLDRAREGYTF. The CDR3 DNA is TGTGCCAGCAGTTTGGACAGGGCCAGAGAGGGCTACACCTTC.

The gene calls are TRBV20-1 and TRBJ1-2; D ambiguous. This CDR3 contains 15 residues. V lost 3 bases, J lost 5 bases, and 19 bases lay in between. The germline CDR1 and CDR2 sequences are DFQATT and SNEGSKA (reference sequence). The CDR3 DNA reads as TGCAGTGCTAGTCCCGCAATAGGGCCTACATATGGCTACACCTTC. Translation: CSASPAIGPTYGYTF.

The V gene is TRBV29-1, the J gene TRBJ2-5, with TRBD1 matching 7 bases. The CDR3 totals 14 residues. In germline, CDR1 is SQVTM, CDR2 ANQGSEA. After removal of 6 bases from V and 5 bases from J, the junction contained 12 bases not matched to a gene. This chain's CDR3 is CSVESTGSGETQYF. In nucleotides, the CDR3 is TGCAGCGTCGAATCGACAGGGAGTGGGGAGACCCAGTACTTC. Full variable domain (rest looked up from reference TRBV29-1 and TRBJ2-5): SAVISQKPSRDICQRGTSLTIQCQVDSQVTMMFWYRQQPGQSLTLIATANQGSEATYESGFVIDKFPISRPNLTFSTLTVSNMSPEDSSIYLCSVESTGSGETQYFGPGTRLLVL.

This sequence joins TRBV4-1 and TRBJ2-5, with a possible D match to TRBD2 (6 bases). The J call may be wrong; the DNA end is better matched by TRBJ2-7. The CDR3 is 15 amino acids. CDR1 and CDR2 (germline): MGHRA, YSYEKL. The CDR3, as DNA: TGCGCCAGCAGCCTCGGCGGGGAGACTGGAAACGAGCAGTACTTC. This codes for CASSLGGETGNEQYF.

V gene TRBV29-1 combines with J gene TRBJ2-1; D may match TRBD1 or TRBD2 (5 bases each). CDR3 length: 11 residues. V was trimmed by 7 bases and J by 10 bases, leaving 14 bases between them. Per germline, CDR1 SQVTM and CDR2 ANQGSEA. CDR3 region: CSGGKGGEQFF. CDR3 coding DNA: TGCAGCGGGGGGAAGGGCGGGGAGCAGTTCTTC.

For the CDR3, the DNA is TGTGCCAGCAGTTCCCCGGGACAGGGGCAAGAGACCCAGTACTTC. As protein: CASSSPGQGQETQYF. The chain couples TRBV6-6 to TRBJ2-5, with TRBD1 matching over 10 bases. The ends lost 4 bases at V and 2 bases at J; junction bases unmatched: 4. This CDR3 contains 15 residues. Germline-derived CDR1 and CDR2 are MNHNY and SVGAGI (reference sequence).

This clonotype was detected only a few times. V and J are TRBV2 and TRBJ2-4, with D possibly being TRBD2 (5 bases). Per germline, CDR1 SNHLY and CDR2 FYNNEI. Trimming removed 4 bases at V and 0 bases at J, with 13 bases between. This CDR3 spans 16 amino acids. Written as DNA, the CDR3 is TGTGCCAGCAGTGCAACTAGAATGGTAGCCAAAAACATTCAGTACTTC. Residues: CASSATRMVAKNIQYF.

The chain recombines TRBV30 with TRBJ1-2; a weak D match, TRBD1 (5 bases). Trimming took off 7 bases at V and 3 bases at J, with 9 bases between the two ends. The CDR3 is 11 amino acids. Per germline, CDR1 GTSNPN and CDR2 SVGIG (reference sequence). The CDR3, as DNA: TGTGCCTTCCTCAGGGACTATGGCTACACCTTC. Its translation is CAFLRDYGYTF. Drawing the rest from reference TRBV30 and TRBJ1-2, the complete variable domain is SQTIHQWPATLVQPVGSPLSLECTVEGTSNPNLYWYRQAAGRGLQLLFYSVGIGQISSEVPQNLSASRPQDRQFILSSKKLLLSDSGFYLCAFLRDYGYTFGSGTRLTVV.

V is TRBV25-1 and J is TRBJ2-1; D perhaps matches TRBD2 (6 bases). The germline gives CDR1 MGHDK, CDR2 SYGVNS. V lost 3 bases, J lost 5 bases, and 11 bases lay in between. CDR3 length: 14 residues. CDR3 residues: CASSEGGWNNEQFF. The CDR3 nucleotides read TGTGCCAGCAGTGAGGGAGGCTGGAACAATGAGCAGTTCTTC.

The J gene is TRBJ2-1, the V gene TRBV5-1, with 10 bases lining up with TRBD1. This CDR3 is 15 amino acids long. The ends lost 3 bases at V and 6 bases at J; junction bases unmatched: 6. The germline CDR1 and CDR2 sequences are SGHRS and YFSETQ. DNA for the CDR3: TGCGCCAGCAGCTCCAGACAGGGGGCAGGCAATGAGCAGTTCTTC. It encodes CASSSRQGAGNEQFF.

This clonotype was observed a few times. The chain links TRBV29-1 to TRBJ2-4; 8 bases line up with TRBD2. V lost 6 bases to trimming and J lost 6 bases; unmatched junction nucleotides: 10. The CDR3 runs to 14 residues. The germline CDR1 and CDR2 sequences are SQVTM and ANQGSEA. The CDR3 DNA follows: TGCAGCGTCCTGACTAGCGCAGGCTTAAACATTCAGTACTTC. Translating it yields CSVLTSAGLNIQYF.